A single sample is the source of the 7 T cell receptor beta chains below, sequenced in a study of neurological immune-mediated disorders. Using its own MiXCR run on the 5' RACE reads, TCRdb lists one record per CDR3 protein. This sample yields 50,000 or so distinct CDR3 sequences, of which approximately 16% are seen a single time; 4% to 5.5% belongs to the top ten. Sequencing was done on a sample of PBMCs. These receptors originate from a man in his fifties or sixties in good health.

This clonotype came up many times. The genes are TRBV15 and TRBJ2-4; TRBD1 or TRBD2 may be the D gene (5 bases each). The CDR3 loop spans 18 amino acids. Trimming pared 5 bases from V and 0 bases from J, leaving 20 bases between. Per germline, CDR1 LNHNV and CDR2 YYDKDF (reference sequence). Here the CDR3 reads CATSLGVALVVAKNIQYF. The CDR3, as DNA: TGTGCCACCAGCTTGGGGGTCGCGTTAGTCGTAGCCAAAAACATTCAGTACTTC.

This clonotype was seen ten or more times. The chain carries TRBV12-3 or TRBV12-4 and TRBJ2-3, with 7 bases identical to TRBD2. The CDR3 loop spans 15 amino acids. The V and J ends lost 3 bases and 4 bases, in that order; junction bases with no gene match: 7. The CDR3 reads CASSFESGNADTQYF. Here the CDR3 DNA reads TGTGCCAGCAGTTTTGAGAGCGGGAACGCAGATACGCAGTATTTT.

The rearrangement joins TRBV6-5 to TRBJ2-2; 9 bases fit TRBD2. The trim removed 5 bases at V and 5 bases at J, leaving 9 bases unmatched. Germline lookup yields CDR1 MNHEY and CDR2 SVGAGI. The CDR3 runs to 16 residues. The CDR3 nucleotides read TGTGCCAGCAGTACCCCAAAAACTAGCGGGACCGGGGAGCTGTTTTTT. Protein sequence: CASSTPKTSGTGELFF.

The chain combines TRBV10-3 with TRBJ2-3; TRBD2 matches at 10 bases. Trimming removed 3 bases from V and 4 bases from J; junction bases left unmatched: 1. Germline values: CDR1 ENHRY, CDR2 SYGVKD. The CDR3 spans 14 residues. CDR3: CAISDGTSADTQYF. As DNA, the CDR3 is TGTGCCATCAGTGACGGGACTAGCGCAGATACGCAGTATTTT.

This clonotype was observed at least ten times. The chain links TRBV20-1 to TRBJ2-7; D may be TRBD1 (6 bases). V lost 1 base, J lost 3 bases, and 16 bases lay in between. The CDR3 is 15 amino acids. The germline V gene has CDR1 DFQATT and CDR2 SNEGSKA (reference sequence). CDR3 coding DNA: TGCAGTGCTAGAGTGCAGGGGCCTTCCTACTACGAGCAGTACTTC. It yields the protein CSARVQGPSYYEQYF.

The chain uses TRBV25-1 and TRBJ2-7, with D unresolved. CDR1 is MGHDK and CDR2 is SYGVNS in the germline V gene. With 4 bases removed from V and 3 bases from J, the gap between germline ends came to 16 bases. The CDR3 sequence is 15 residues long. The CDR3 reads CASSVIGRTFYEQYF. CDR3 nucleotides: TGTGCCAGCAGTGTTATTGGGCGGACCTTCTACGAGCAGTACTTC.

This clonotype was found many times. The chain is built from TRBV28 and TRBJ2-2, with a tentative D call TRBD2 (6 bases). V was shortened by 2 bases and J by 1 base, with 11 bases between the two germline ends. The CDR3 consists of 16 residues. Per germline, CDR1 MDHEN and CDR2 SYDVKM. The DNA of the CDR3 is TGTGCCAGCAGTTTAATAGCGGATTGGAACACCGGGGAGCTGTTTTTT. Translated: CASSLIADWNTGELFF.